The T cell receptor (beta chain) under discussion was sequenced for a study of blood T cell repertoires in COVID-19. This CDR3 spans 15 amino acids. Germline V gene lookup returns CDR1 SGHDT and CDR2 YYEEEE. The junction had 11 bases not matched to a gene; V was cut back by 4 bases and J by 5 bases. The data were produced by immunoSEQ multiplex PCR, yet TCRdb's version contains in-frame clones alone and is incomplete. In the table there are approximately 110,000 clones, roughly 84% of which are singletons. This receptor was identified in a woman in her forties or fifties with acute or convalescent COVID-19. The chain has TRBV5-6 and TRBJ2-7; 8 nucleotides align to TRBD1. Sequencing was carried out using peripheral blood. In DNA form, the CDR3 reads TGTGCCAGCAGCCCAATATGGACAGGGAGTGACGAGCAGTACTTC. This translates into CASSPIWTGSDEQYF. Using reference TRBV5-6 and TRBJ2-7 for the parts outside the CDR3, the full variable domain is DAGVTQSPTHLIKTRGQQVTLRCSPKSGHDTVSWYQQALGQGPQFIFQYYEEEERQRGNFPDRFSGHQFPNYSSELNVNALLLGDSALYLCASSPIWTGSDEQYFGPGTRLTVT.